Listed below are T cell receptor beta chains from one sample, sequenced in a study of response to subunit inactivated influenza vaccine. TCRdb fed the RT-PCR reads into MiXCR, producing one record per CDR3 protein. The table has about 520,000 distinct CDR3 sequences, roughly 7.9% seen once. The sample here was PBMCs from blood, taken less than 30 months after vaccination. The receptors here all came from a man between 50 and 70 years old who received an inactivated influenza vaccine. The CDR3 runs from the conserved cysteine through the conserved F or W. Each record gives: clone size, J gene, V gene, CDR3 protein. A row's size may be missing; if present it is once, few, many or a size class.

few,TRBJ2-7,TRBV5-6,CASSPGPRGYEQYF
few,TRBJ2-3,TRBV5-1,CASSWWDRGTDTQYF
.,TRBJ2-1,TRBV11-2,CASSPRVAGWNEQFF
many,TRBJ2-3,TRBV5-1,CASSLAGGAITDTQYF
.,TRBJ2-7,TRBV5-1,CASSGGDNYEQYF
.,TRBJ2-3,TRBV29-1,CSGRTGTGFTDTQYF
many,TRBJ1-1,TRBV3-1,CASSQGQVNSEAFF
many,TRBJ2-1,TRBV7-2,CASSPGGRGGHEQFF
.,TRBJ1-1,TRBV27,CASSSAAYTEAFF
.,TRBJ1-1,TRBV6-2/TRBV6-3,CASSYPPRNTEAFF
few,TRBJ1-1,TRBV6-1,CASSRPVRGASLEAFF
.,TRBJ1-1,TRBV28,CASRTLGQANTEAFF
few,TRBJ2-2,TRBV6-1,CASGQGSTGELFF
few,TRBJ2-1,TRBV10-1,CASKLTPGKPYNEQFF
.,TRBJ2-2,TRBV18,CASSPAGTRGELFF
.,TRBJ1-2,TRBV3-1,CASTISGQGYGYTF
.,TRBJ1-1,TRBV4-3,CASSQDPGQLNTEAFF
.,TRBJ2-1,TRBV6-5,CASSYDGTSSSYNEQFF
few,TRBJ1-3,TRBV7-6,CASSPRDGRSGNTIYF
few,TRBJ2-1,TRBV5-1,CASSFPGYNEQFF
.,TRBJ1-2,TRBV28,CASSLVSGFDTF
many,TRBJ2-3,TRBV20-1,CSASRLFGTSRTDTQYF
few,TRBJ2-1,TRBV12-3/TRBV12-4,CASSFARLLAYNEQFF
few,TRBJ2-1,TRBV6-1,CASSERWVGEQFF
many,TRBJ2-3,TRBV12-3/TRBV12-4,CASSSGPTGDTQYF
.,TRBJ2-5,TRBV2,CASRTGTGGQETQYF
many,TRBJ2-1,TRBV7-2,CASSLNRGQEQFF
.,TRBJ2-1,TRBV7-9,CASSLNVDEQFF
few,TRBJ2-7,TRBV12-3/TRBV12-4,CASSPLAVGGFYEQYF
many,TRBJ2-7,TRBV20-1,CSARETGGRNEQYF
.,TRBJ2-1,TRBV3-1,CASSHPRLAGDMDEQFF
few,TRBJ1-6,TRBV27,CASSPGQGATRNSPLHF
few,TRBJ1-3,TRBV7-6,CASSQGQGPISGNTIYF
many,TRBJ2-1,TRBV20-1,CSARETLAGYNEQFF
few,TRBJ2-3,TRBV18,CASSPPGAGFNTDTQYF
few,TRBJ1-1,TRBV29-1,CSVRSTGATEAFF
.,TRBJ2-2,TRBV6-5,CASSTVGGELFF
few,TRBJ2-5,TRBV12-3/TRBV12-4,CASSYLAGSQETQYF
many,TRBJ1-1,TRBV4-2,CASSQGRENTEAFF
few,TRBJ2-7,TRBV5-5,CASSLSPAYEQYF
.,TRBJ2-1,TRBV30,CAWSVILSDEQFF
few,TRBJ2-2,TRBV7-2,CASSPSGRALGELFF
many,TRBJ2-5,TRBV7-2,CASSRTSGGEETQYF
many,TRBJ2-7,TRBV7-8,CASSSPRRSYEQYF
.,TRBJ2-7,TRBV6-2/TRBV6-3,CASKREGLGFYEQYF